The clone carrying this TCR beta chain was detected a few times. Original data processing: Researchers report that nucleated cell counts were estimated from reference gene primer amplification. The method was immunoSEQ multiplex PCR; TCRdb's version includes in-frame clones alone and lacks a portion of them. V, J and clone size derive from that table, while D and trimming were established from the DNA sequence. The table has roughly 200,000 clones, approximately 81% seen once. Trimming took 1 base from V and 3 from J, leaving 13 bases between them. The CDR3 is 16 amino acids. In germline, CDR1 is SGHNT, CDR2 YYREEE (reference sequence). The record originates from a study of blood T cell repertoires in COVID-19.

This chain links TRBV5-4 with TRBJ2-2, with D maybe TRBD2 (5 bases). Material for sequencing was peripheral blood. This clonotype originated in a woman aged 80 or over with active or convalescent COVID-19. CDR3 region: CASSLRLSSDTGELFF. For the CDR3, the DNA is TGTGCCAGCAGCTTGCGGCTGAGTAGCGACACCGGGGAGCTGTTTTTT.